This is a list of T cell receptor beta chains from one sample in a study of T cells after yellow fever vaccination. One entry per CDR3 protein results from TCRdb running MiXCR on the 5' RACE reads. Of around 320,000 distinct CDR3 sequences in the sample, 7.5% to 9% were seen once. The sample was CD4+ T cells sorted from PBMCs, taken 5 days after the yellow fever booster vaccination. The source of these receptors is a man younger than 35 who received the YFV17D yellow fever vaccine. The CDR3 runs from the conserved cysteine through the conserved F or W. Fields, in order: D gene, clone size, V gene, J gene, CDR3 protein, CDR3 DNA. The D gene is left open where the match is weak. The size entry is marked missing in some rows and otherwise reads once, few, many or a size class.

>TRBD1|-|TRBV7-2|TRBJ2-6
CASSKQGAAGANVLTF
TGTGCCAGCAGCAAACAGGGGGCGGCCGGGGCCAACGTCCTGACTTTC
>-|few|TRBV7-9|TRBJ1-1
CASSLVRQEVTEAFF
TGTGCCAGCAGCTTAGTGCGACAGGAGGTCACTGAAGCTTTCTTT
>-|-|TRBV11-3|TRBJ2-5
CASSFGNQETQYF
TGTGCCAGCAGCTTCGGCAACCAAGAGACCCAGTACTTC
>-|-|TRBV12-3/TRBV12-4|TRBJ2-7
CASRNTGQAHEQYF
TGTGCCAGCAGAAATACGGGTCAGGCACACGAGCAGTACTTC
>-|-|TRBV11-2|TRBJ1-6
CASSPPHYSPLHF
TGTGCCAGCAGCCCTCCTCACTACTCACCCCTCCACTTT
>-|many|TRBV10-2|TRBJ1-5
CASSFSGDQPQHF
TGCGCCAGCAGTTTTTCAGGCGATCAGCCCCAGCATTTT
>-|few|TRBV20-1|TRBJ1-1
CSASSGGPRGSTEAFF
TGCAGTGCTAGTTCTGGGGGCCCCAGGGGATCAACTGAAGCTTTCTTT
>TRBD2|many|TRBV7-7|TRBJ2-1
CASSAVLAGGPNEQFF
TGTGCCAGCAGCGCGGTACTAGCGGGGGGGCCGAATGAGCAGTTCTTC
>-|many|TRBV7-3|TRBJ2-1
CASSPSTDYNEQFF
TGTGCCAGCAGCCCCTCGACAGACTACAATGAGCAGTTCTTC
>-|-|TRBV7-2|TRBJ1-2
CASSPWNLDGYTF
TGTGCCAGCAGCCCCTGGAACCTCGATGGCTACACCTTC
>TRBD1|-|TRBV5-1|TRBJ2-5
CASSQRDRVLETQYF
TGCGCCAGCAGCCAGCGCGACAGGGTTCTGGAGACCCAGTACTTC
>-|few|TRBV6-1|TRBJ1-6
CASSVLSTYNSPLHF
TGTGCCAGCAGTGTTCTAAGTACCTATAATTCACCCCTCCACTTT
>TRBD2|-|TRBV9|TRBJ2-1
CASSVGRTSGGAYNEQFF
TGTGCCAGCAGCGTAGGCCGGACTAGCGGGGGGGCCTACAATGAGCAGTTCTTC
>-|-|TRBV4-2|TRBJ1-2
CASSQVMSDNYGYTF
TGTGCCAGCAGCCAAGTTATGTCAGATAACTATGGCTACACCTTC
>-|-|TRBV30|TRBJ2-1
CAWSVGGSSYNEQFF
TGTGCCTGGAGTGTAGGGGGGAGCTCCTACAATGAGCAGTTCTTC
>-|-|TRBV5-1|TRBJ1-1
CASSLAGQGTEAFF
TGCGCCAGCAGCTTGGCAGGGCAAGGAACTGAAGCTTTCTTT
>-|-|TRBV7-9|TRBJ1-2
CASSLLAGSGYTF
TGTGCCAGCAGCTTACTGGCAGGGTCTGGCTACACCTTC
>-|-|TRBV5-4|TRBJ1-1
CASSFSAGNTEAFF
TGTGCCAGCAGCTTTTCGGCGGGTAACACTGAAGCTTTCTTT
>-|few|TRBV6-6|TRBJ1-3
CASSYTGTTGNTIYF
TGTGCCAGCAGTTACACGGGGACAACTGGAAACACCATATATTTT
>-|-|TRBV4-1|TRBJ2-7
CASSQDPFGEQYF
TGCGCCAGCAGCCAAGACCCTTTTGGGGAGCAGTACTTC
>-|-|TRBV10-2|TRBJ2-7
CASTTRRGSSIYEQYF
TGCGCCAGCACGACCCGCAGGGGCTCCTCCATCTACGAGCAGTACTTC
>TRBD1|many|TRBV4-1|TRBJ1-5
CASSQGQGAGNQPQHF
TGCGCCAGCAGCCAAGGACAGGGGGCCGGCAATCAGCCCCAGCATTTT
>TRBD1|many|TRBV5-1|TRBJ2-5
CASSLRDRGRQTQYF
TGCGCCAGCAGCTTGAGGGACAGGGGGCGGCAGACCCAGTACTTC
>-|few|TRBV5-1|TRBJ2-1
CASSLGSRAYNEQFF
TGCGCCAGCAGCTTAGGCAGCAGAGCCTACAATGAGCAGTTCTTC
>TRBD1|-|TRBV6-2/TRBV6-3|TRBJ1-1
CASSYSRRTGAAFF
TGTGCCAGCAGTTACTCCCGAAGGACAGGCGCAGCTTTCTTT
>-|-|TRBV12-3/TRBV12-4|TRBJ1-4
CASSLGWAVDEKLFF
TGTGCCAGCAGTTTAGGTTGGGCAGTGGATGAAAAACTGTTTTTT
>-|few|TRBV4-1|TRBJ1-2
CASSQEPAHITPNYGYTF
TGCGCCAGCAGCCAAGAACCCGCCCACATAACCCCAAACTATGGCTACACCTTC
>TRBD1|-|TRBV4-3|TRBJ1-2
CASSPNRQGGYGYTF
TGCGCCAGCAGCCCAAACCGACAGGGAGGGTATGGCTACACCTTC
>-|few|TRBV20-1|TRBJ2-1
CSARDWGESYNEQFF
TGCAGTGCTAGAGATTGGGGGGAGTCCTACAATGAGCAGTTCTTC
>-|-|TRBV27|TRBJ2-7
CASLGLPYYEQYF
TGTGCCAGCCTAGGGCTACCCTATTACGAGCAGTACTTC
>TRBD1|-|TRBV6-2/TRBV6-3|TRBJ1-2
CASSPRTGKNYGYTF
TGTGCCAGCAGTCCACGGACAGGGAAAAACTATGGCTACACCTTC
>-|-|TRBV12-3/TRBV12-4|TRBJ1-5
CASSPRGFWDNQPQHF
TGTGCCAGCAGTCCCAGGGGTTTCTGGGATAATCAGCCCCAGCATTTT
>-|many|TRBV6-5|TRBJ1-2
CASSYGADRYGYTF
TGTGCCAGCAGTTACGGGGCCGATCGATATGGCTACACCTTC
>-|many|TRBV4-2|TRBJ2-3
CASSRGGLTQDTQYF
TGTGCCAGCAGCCGGGGAGGACTAACCCAAGATACGCAGTATTTT
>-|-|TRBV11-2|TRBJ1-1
CASSPYLTEAFF
TGTGCCAGCAGCCCTTATTTGACTGAAGCTTTCTTT
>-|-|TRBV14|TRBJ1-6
CASSQGFWSLHF
TGTGCCAGCAGCCAAGGGTTTTGGTCCCTCCACTTT
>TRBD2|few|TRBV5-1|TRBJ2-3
CASRSGTSGQYF
TGCGCCAGCAGATCCGGGACTAGCGGGCAGTATTTT
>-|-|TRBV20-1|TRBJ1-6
CSANNKGLNSPLHF
TGCAGTGCTAACAATAAAGGGCTTAATTCACCCCTCCACTTT
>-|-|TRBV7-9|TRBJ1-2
CASSFRVGDGYTF
TGTGCCAGCAGCTTTCGGGTGGGAGATGGCTACACCTTC
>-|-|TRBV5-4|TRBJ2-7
CASSLVAGDPLEQYF
TGTGCCAGCTCCCTGGTGGCAGGGGACCCTCTCGAGCAGTACTTC
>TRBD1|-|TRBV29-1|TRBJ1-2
CSVDRGEGYTF
TGCAGCGTGGACAGGGGGGAAGGCTACACCTTC
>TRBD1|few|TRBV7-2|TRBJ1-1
CASSLPQGGSRAFF
TGTGCCAGCAGCTTGCCCCAGGGGGGTTCTCGAGCTTTCTTT
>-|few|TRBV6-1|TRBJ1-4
CASSRDDNEKLFF
TGTGCCAGCAGTAGGGACGACAATGAAAAACTGTTTTTT
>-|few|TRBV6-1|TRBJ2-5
CASSAPFGRGQETQYF
TGTGCCAGCAGTGCGCCATTCGGACGGGGCCAAGAGACCCAGTACTTC
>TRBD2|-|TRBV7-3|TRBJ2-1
CASSLTPLRVGGYNEQFF
TGTGCCAGCAGCTTAACCCCTCTTCGCGTGGGAGGGTACAATGAGCAGTTCTTC
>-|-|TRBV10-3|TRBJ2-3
CAITAVGGEEDTQYF
TGTGCCATCACGGCGGTTGGAGGGGAAGAAGATACGCAGTATTTT
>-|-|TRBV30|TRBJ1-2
CAWSVSYYGYTF
TGTGCCTGGAGTGTCTCGTACTATGGCTACACCTTC
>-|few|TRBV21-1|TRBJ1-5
CASSNETGAYSNQPQHF
TGTGCCAGCAGCAACGAGACAGGGGCCTATAGCAATCAGCCCCAGCATTTT
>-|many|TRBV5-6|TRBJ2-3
CASSFPGRPSTDTQYF
TGTGCCAGCAGCTTCCCGGGACGGCCCAGCACAGATACGCAGTATTTT
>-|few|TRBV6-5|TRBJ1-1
CASSYLQGYTEAFF
TGTGCCAGCAGTTACCTTCAGGGGTACACTGAAGCTTTCTTT
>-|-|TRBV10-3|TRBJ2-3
CAAGTVATDTQYF
TGTGCCGCGGGGACAGTTGCCACAGATACGCAGTATTTT
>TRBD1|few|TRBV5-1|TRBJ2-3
CASSNGQGEDTQYF
TGCGCCAGCAGCAACGGACAGGGTGAAGATACGCAGTATTTT
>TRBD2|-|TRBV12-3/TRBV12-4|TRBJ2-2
CASSLSGGSATGELFF
TGTGCCAGCAGCCTGAGCGGGGGGAGCGCCACCGGGGAGCTGTTTTTT
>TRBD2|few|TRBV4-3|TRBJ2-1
CASSQPSTSGAKNEQFF
TGCGCCAGCAGCCAACCGTCGACCAGCGGGGCCAAGAATGAGCAGTTCTTC
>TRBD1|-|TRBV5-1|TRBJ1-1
CASSFQGVTEAFF
TGCGCCAGCAGTTTCCAGGGGGTGACTGAAGCTTTCTTT